This T cell receptor beta chain was sequenced in a study of OX40 agonist ivuxolimab in advanced cancers. On the study more broadly: Six ivuxolimab dose levels, 0.01 to 10 mg/kg, were given intravenously every 2 weeks. The study, taken as a whole, reports: The study observed clonal expansion of CD4+ and CD8+ blood T cells by week 6 at 0.1 to 3.0 mg/kg.

Profiled with immunoSEQ multiplex PCR; TCRdb holds only in-frame clones, not every one. This table has tens of thousands of clones, roughly 87% appearing once. Turning to this clone: No antigen is known for it.

The CDR3 length is 15 residues. V was pared by 0 bases and J by 1 base, with 10 bases between. In germline, CDR1 is SGDLS, CDR2 YYNGEE. This chain joins TRBV9 and TRBJ1-1; no clear D gene. This clonotype was obtained from an adult with an advanced solid tumor such as melanoma, head and neck, liver or kidney cancer. Source: CD4+ or CD8+ T cells sorted from blood, taken in a trial of the OX40 agonist ivuxolimab. Here the CDR3 reads CASSVAIAQNTEAFF. The CDR3 nucleotides read TGTGCCAGCAGCGTAGCTATAGCACAGAACACTGAAGCTTTCTTT.